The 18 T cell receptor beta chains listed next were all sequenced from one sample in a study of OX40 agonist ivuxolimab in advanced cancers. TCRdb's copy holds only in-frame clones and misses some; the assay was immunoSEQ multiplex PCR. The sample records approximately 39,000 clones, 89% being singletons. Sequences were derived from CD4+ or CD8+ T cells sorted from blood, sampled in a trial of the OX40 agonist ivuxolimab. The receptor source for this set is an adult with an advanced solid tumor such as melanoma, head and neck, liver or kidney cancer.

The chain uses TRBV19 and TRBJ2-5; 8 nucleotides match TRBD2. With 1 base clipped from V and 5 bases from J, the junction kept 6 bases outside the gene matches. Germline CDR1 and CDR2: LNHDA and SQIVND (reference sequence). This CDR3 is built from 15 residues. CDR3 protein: CASSIAGGLVETQYF. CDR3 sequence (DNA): TGTGCCAGTAGTATAGCGGGGGGGTTGGTGGAGACCCAGTACTTC.

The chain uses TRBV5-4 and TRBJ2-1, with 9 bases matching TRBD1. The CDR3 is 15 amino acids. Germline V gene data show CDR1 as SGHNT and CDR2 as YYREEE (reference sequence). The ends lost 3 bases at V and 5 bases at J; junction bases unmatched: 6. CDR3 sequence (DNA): TGTGCCAGCAGCTACCCGGGACAGGGTGACAATGAGCAGTTCTTC. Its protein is CASSYPGQGDNEQFF.

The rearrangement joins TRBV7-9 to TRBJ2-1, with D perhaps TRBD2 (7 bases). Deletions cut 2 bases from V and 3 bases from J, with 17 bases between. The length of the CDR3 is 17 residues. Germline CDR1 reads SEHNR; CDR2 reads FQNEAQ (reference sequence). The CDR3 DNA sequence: TGTGCCAGCAGCTTAAGGGGAGGGGACATCCTCTACAATGAGCAGTTCTTC. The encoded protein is CASSLRGGDILYNEQFF.

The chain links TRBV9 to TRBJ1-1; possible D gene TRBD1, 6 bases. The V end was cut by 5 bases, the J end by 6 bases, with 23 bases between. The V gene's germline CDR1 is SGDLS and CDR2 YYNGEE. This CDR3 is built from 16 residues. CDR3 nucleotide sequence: TGTGCCAGCAGTAGCATTGAGCCCCAGGGGATCGCTGAAGCTTTCTTT. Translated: CASSSIEPQGIAEAFF.

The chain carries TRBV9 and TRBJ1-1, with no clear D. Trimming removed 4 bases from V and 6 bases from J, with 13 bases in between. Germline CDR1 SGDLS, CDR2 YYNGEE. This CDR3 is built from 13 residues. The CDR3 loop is CASSPAGGSEAFF. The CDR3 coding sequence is TGTGCCAGCAGCCCGGCAGGAGGGTCTGAAGCTTTCTTT.

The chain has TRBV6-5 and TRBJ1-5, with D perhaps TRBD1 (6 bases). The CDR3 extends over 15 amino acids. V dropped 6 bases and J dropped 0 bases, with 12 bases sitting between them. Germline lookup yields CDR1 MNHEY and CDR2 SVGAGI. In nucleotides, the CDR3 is TGTGCCAGCAGGTTTCGACAGGATAGCAATCAGCCCCAGCATTTT. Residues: CASRFRQDSNQPQHF.

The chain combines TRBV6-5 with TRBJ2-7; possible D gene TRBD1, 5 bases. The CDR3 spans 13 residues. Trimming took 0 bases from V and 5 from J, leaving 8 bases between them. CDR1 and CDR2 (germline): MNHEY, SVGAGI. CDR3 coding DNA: TGTGCCAGCAGTTACTCGCCAGGGCACGAGCAGTACTTC. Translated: CASSYSPGHEQYF.

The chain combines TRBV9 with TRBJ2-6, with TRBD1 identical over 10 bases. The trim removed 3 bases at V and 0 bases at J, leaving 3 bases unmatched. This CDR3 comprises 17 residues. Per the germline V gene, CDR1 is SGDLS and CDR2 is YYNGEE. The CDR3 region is CASSADRGLSGANVLTF. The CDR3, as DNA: TGTGCCAGCAGCGCCGACAGGGGGCTCTCTGGGGCCAACGTCCTGACTTTC.

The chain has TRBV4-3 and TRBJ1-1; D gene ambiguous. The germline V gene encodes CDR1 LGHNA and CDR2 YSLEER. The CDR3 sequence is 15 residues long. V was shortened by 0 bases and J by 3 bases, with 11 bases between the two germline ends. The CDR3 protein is CASSQDMAVDTEAFF. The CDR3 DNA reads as TGCGCCAGCAGCCAAGATATGGCGGTAGACACTGAAGCTTTCTTT.

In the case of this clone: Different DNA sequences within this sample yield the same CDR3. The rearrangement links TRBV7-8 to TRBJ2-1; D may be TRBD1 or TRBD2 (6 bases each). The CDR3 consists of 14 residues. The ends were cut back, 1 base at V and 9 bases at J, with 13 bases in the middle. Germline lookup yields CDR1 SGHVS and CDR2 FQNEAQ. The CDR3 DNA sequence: TGTGCCAGCAGCTTAGAAACGGGGGCGGGTGAGCAGTTCTTC. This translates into CASSLETGAGEQFF.

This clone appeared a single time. CDR3 coding DNA: TGCGCCAGCAGCCAAAATATGGGCACTGAAGCTTTCTTT. Its translation: CASSQNMGTEAFF. This chain links TRBV4-1 with TRBJ1-1; no reliable D call. Per the germline V gene, CDR1 is MGHRA and CDR2 is YSYEKL. The V and J ends lost 2 bases and 4 bases respectively, with 8 bases between them. The CDR3 runs to 13 residues.

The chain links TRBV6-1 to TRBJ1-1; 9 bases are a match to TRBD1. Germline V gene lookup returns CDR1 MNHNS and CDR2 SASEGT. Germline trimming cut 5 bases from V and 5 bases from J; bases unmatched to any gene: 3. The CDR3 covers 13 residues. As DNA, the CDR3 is TGTGCCAGCAGTACAGGGGGCTATACTGAAGCTTTCTTT. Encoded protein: CASSTGGYTEAFF.

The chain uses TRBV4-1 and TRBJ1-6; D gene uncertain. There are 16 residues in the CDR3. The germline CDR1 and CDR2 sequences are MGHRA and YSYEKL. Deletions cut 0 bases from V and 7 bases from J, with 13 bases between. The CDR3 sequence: CASSQEDLGSNSPLHF. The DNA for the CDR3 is TGCGCCAGCAGCCAAGAAGATTTGGGGTCAAATTCACCCCTCCACTTT.

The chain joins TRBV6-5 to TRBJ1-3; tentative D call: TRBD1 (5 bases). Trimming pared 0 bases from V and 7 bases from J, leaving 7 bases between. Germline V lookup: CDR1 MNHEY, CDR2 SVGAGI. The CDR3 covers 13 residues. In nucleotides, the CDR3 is TGTGCCAGCAGTTACTCCGAGGGGAACACCATATATTTT. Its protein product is CASSYSEGNTIYF.

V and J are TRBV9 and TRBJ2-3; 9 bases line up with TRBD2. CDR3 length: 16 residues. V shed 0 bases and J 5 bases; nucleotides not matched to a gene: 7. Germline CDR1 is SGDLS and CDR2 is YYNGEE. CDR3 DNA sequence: TGTGCCAGCAGCGTAGGTAGCGGGGGCTTCCTAGATACGCAGTATTTT. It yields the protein CASSVGSGGFLDTQYF.

CDR3 DNA: TGTGCCAGCAGCCCGAGACAGGCTCCCTACGAGCAGTACTTC. Encoded protein: CASSPRQAPYEQYF. The V gene is TRBV7-9, the J gene TRBJ2-7; TRBD1 is a possible D gene (6 bases). This CDR3 is built from 14 residues. Per the germline V gene, CDR1 is SEHNR and CDR2 is FQNEAQ (reference sequence). Trimming stripped 5 bases from V and 2 bases from J, with 13 bases between.

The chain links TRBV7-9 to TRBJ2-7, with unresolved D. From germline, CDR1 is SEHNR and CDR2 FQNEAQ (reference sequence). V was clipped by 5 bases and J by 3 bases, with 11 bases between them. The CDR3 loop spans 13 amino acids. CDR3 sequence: CASSPDGDYEQYF. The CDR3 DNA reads TGTGCCAGCAGCCCGGACGGAGACTACGAGCAGTACTTC.

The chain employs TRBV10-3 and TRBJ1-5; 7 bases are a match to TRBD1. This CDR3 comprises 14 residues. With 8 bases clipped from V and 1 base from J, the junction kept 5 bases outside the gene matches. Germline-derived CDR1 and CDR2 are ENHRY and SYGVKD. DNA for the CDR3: TGTGCCATCGGCAGGGGGGACAGCAATCAGCCCCAGCATTTT. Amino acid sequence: CAIGRGDSNQPQHF.